One sample yielded the 18 T cell receptor beta chains listed below, sequenced in a study of blood T cell repertoires in COVID-19. Clones were sequenced by immunoSEQ multiplex PCR, and TCRdb holds only the in-frame ones, with some missing. The data hold approximately 90,000 clones, with 75% to 90% observed a single time. Sequences were obtained from peripheral blood. The receptor source for this set is a man between 60 and 70 years old with acute or convalescent COVID-19.

V is TRBV2 and J is TRBJ2-1; TRBD1 aligns across 8 bases. The ends lost 7 bases at V and 6 bases at J; junction bases unmatched: 5. Germline V gene data show CDR1 as SNHLY and CDR2 as FYNNEI. The CDR3 loop spans 13 amino acids. CDR3 protein: CASTLQGGNEQFF. The CDR3 DNA reads TGTGCCAGCACCTTACAGGGGGGCAATGAGCAGTTCTTC. The full variable domain, completed using reference TRBV2 and TRBJ2-1, is EPEVTQTPSHQVTQMGQEVILRCVPISNHLYFYWYRQILGQKVEFLVSFYNNEISEKSEIFDDQFSVERPDGSNFTLKIRSTKLEDSAMYFCASTLQGGNEQFFGPGTRLTVL.

The chain links TRBV11-3 to TRBJ1-2; the match to TRBD1 covers 7 bases. The ends lost 1 base at V and 6 bases at J; junction bases unmatched: 2. The CDR3 totals 13 residues. Germline assignment: CDR1 SGHNT and CDR2 YENEEA. The CDR3 here is CASSLGQGDGYTF. CDR3 DNA sequence: TGTGCCAGCAGCTTAGGTCAGGGGGATGGCTACACCTTC.

This clone has more than one count but fewer than ten. This rearrangement joins TRBV5-3 to TRBJ1-2, with a possible D match to TRBD1 (6 bases). TRBV5-3 is an ORF, with its function uncertain. V lost 4 bases and J lost 7, with 17 bases in between. This CDR3 comprises 14 residues. As DNA, the CDR3 is TGTGCCAGAAGCGGTTGTGGGGGGGCTTCTGGCTACACCTTC. Its protein product is CARSGCGGASGYTF.

The V and J genes are TRBV27 and TRBJ1-6, with TRBD1 as a possible D gene (5 bases). Trimming took 6 bases from V and 9 from J, leaving 9 bases between them. CDR3 length equals 12 residues. Germline V lookup: CDR1 MNHEY, CDR2 SMNVEV (reference sequence). Written as DNA, the CDR3 is TGTGCCAGCAGCTCAGGGATTTCACCCCTCCACTTT. Protein product: CASSSGISPLHF.

V usage is TRBV5-1 and J usage is TRBJ1-2; 9 positions match TRBD1. The CDR3 is made up of 15 amino acids. CDR1 SGHRS and CDR2 YFSETQ come from the germline V gene. J was trimmed by 4 bases and V by 5 bases; bases with no gene match: 9. The CDR3 loop is CASRSTGGGGYGYTF. The CDR3 bases are TGCGCCAGCAGATCCACAGGGGGCGGTGGCTATGGCTACACCTTC. The whole variable domain, filled in from reference TRBV5-1 and TRBJ1-2, reads KAGVTQTPRYLIKTRGQQVTLSCSPISGHRSVSWYQQTPGQGLQFLFEYFSETQRNKGNFPGRFSGRQFSNSRSEMNVSTLELGDSALYLCASRSTGGGGYGYTFGSGTRLTVV.

The table lists this clone with a count of one. This chain joins TRBV21-1 and TRBJ2-7; the D call TRBD2 from the table was never checked on the DNA. TRBV21-1 is a pseudogene. The CDR3 consists of 17 residues. CDR3 nucleotides: TGTGCCAGCAGCAAAACCCAGATAGCGGGAGGGCCCTACGAGCAGTACTTC. Residues: CASSKTQIAGGPYEQYF.

The J gene is TRBJ2-3, the V gene TRBV24-1, with D uncertain. This CDR3 region has 13 residues. The V end was cut by 6 bases, the J end by 4 bases, with 10 bases between. Germline lookup yields CDR1 KGHDR and CDR2 SFDVKD. The CDR3 nucleotides are TGTGCCACCAGTTTGGGCGTTTCAGATACGCAGTATTTT. Translated: CATSLGVSDTQYF.

This sequence joins TRBV29-1 and TRBJ1-5; 7 nucleotides match TRBD1. The CDR3 length is 13 residues. Germline CDR1 SQVTM, CDR2 ANQGSEA. The J segment lost 2 bases and the V segment lost 7 bases, leaving 5 bases of the junction unmatched. The CDR3 loop is CSAGGGGNQPQHF. CDR3 DNA: TGCAGCGCAGGGGGTGGCGGCAATCAGCCCCAGCATTTT.

The CDR3 sequence: CASRNGHTEELFF. CDR3 DNA sequence: TGTGCCAGCAGGAACGGACATACGGAGGAGCTGTTTTTT. The chain links TRBV12-3 or TRBV12-4 to TRBJ2-2, with TRBD1 as a possible D gene (5 bases). Trimming stripped 6 bases from V and 10 bases from J, with 15 bases between. This CDR3 spans 13 amino acids.

The chain joins TRBV5-1 to TRBJ2-2; 10 bases are a match to TRBD2. The CDR3 loop spans 16 amino acids. CDR1 SGHRS and CDR2 YFSETQ come from the germline V gene. V lost 0 bases and J lost 7; bases outside the gene matches: 6. CDR3 nucleotides: TGCGCCAGCAGCTTGGATAGCGGGAGGTTCGGCGGGGAGCTGTTTTTT. Its translation: CASSLDSGRFGGELFF.

The chain joins TRBV7-9 to TRBJ1-1; tentative D call: TRBD1 (6 bases). The germline V gene has CDR1 SEHNR and CDR2 FQNEAQ (reference sequence). The V gene lost 6 bases and the J gene lost 4 bases, with 15 bases spanning the gap. The CDR3 spans 14 residues. DNA for the CDR3: TGTGCCAGCAGTCCCGACAGGTTCATCACTGAAGCTTTCTTT. Its translation is CASSPDRFITEAFF. The whole variable domain, filled in from reference TRBV7-9 and TRBJ1-1, reads DTGVSQNPRHKITKRGQNVTFRCDPISEHNRLYWYRQTLGQGPEFLTYFQNEAQLEKSRLLSDRFSAERPKGSFSTLEIQRTEQGDSAMYLCASSPDRFITEAFFGQGTRLTVV.

This chain uses TRBV27 with TRBJ2-3; no firm D call. Trimming stripped 3 bases from V and 1 base from J, with 8 bases between. The CDR3 runs to 14 residues. Germline CDR1 is MNHEY and CDR2 is SMNVEV (reference sequence). This CDR3 reads CASSFYQGTDTQYF. DNA for the CDR3: TGTGCCAGCAGTTTTTATCAGGGCACAGATACGCAGTATTTT.

CDR3: CASSYLQGFQETQYF. The CDR3 bases are TGTGCCAGCAGTTACTTACAGGGATTCCAAGAGACCCAGTACTTC. This chain links TRBV6-2 or TRBV6-3 with TRBJ2-5; tentatively, D is TRBD1 (6 bases). Per the germline V gene, CDR1 is MNHEY and CDR2 is SVGEGT. CDR3 length: 15 residues. Trimming left V 1 base short and J 1 base short, with 10 bases between.

The chain uses TRBV12-5 and TRBJ1-1; possibly TRBD1 for D (6 bases). The germline V gene has CDR1 LGHNT and CDR2 FRNRAP. V gave up 7 bases and J gave up 4 bases, with 10 bases separating them. The CDR3 is 12 residues long. CDR3: CASVQTGTEAFF. The CDR3 region has the DNA TGTGCTAGTGTCCAGACAGGCACTGAAGCTTTCTTT.

This chain joins TRBV7-8 and TRBJ2-7, with a weak D call TRBD1 (6 bases). The CDR3 has 13 residues. Trimming removed 4 bases at V and 2 bases at J, with 9 bases between. The germline V gene has CDR1 SGHVS and CDR2 FQNEAQ. The DNA for the CDR3 is TGTGCCAGCAGCTGGACAGATCCCTACGAGCAGTACTTC. This encodes CASSWTDPYEQYF.

The chain links TRBV5-1 to TRBJ2-7; 8 nucleotides match TRBD1. After removal of 4 bases from V and 7 bases from J, the junction contained 13 bases not matched to a gene. The CDR3 runs to 15 residues. The germline CDR1 and CDR2 sequences are SGHRS and YFSETQ. The CDR3 here is CASSLQPGQVLEQYF. The CDR3 DNA is TGCGCCAGCAGCCTCCAACCGGGACAGGTCTTGGAGCAGTACTTC.

This rearrangement joins TRBV7-2 to TRBJ2-3; the match to TRBD2 covers 9 bases. The J segment lost 2 bases and the V segment lost 5 bases, leaving 5 bases of the junction unmatched. Germline lookup yields CDR1 SGHTA and CDR2 FQGNSA. CDR3 length: 15 amino acids. DNA for the CDR3: TGTGCCAGCAGCCTTAGCGGGGGATCCACAGATACGCAGTATTTT. Its translation is CASSLSGGSTDTQYF.

The rearrangement joins TRBV3-1 (or the pseudogene TRBV3-2) to TRBJ2-7, with 9 nucleotides matching TRBD2. The CDR3 length is 14 residues. Germline CDR1 is LGHDT and CDR2 is YNNKEL (reference sequence). Unmatched junction bases numbered 3, after V lost 4 bases and J lost 2 bases. This chain's CDR3 is CASSRREGPYEQYF. CDR3 nucleotides: TGTGCCAGCAGCCGGCGGGAGGGCCCCTACGAGCAGTACTTC.